This entry describes one TCR beta chain. The antigen remains unidentified. CDR1 is MNHNY, CDR2 SVGAGI, per germline (reference sequence). Trimming pared 6 bases from V and 2 bases from J, leaving 20 bases between. The CDR3 runs to 16 residues. Systemic immunosuppression or autoimmune disease history was grounds to exclude patients. This sample was included in a study of OX40 agonist ivuxolimab in advanced cancers. Looking at the study overall: People who had prior anti-PD-1, anti-PD-L1 or anti-CTLA-4 therapy could take part, and around 40% had some. Three patients got partial responses; one had hepatocellular carcinoma and two had cutaneous melanoma. Regarding the study as a whole: No determination was made of the antigen specificity of the expanded peripheral T cells.

Clones were read by immunoSEQ multiplex PCR, and TCRdb kept only the in-frame ones, dropping some. The sample carries around 100,000 clones, approximately 91% recorded once. The sequence derives from an adult with an advanced solid tumor such as melanoma, head and neck, liver or kidney cancer. This chain connects TRBV6-6 to TRBJ2-7; tentative D call: TRBD2 (6 bases). This material consisted of CD4+ or CD8+ T cells sorted from blood, taken in a trial of the OX40 agonist ivuxolimab. This chain's CDR3 is CASSRTPGLGAYEQYF. DNA of the CDR3: TGTGCCAGCAGCAGAACGCCGGGACTGGGAGCCTACGAGCAGTACTTC.